The rows below give T cell receptor beta chains drawn from one sample of a study of Ad26.COV2.S vaccination and SARS-CoV-2 variants. The table came from immunoSEQ multiplex PCR; TCRdb's copy has only in-frame clones and leaves some out. The sample contains 350,000 to 400,000 clones, 80% to 90% of which appear only once. This specimen consisted of peripheral blood, obtained in a trial of Ad26.COV2.S vaccine versus placebo. The source is a person between 18 and 60 years old who received the Ad26.COV2.S COVID-19 vaccine or a placebo. CDR3s include the opening cysteine and the closing phenylalanine or tryptophan. The order of the fields is clone size, D gene, J gene, V gene, CDR3 DNA, CDR3 protein. The D gene is left open where the match is weak. Size tells how often a clone was seen (once, few, many) or the class of an expanded clone, and some rows leave it out.

- | TRBD1 | TRBJ1-1 | TRBV19 | TGTGCCAGTAGCAGAAGGGGGACAGGGCCTTTAGACACTGAAGCTTTCTTT | CASSRRGTGPLDTEAFF
- | TRBD1 | TRBJ1-1 | TRBV19 | TGTGCCAGTAGCCTACCAGACAGGGGGCTTGTTGAAGCTTTCTTT | CASSLPDRGLVEAFF
- | - | TRBJ1-5 | TRBV19 | TGTGCCAGTACCCTGACAGATTATAGCAATCAGCCCCAGCATTTT | CASTLTDYSNQPQHF
- | - | TRBJ1-4 | TRBV6-5 | TGTGCCAGCAGGGGCGAACGCGGGGAAAAACTGTTTTTT | CASRGERGEKLFF
- | TRBD1 | TRBJ1-1 | TRBV6-6 | TGTGCCAGCAGTTACGCGGGACAGGATCAGACTGAAGCTTTCTTT | CASSYAGQDQTEAFF
- | TRBD2 | TRBJ2-1 | TRBV7-8 | TGTGCCAGCAGCTTAAGCGGGACCGACTACAATGAGCAGTTCTTC | CASSLSGTDYNEQFF
- | - | TRBJ1-1 | TRBV5-5 | TGTGCCAGCAGCTTGCGCGGATACACTGAAGCTTTCTTT | CASSLRGYTEAFF
- | TRBD2 | TRBJ2-7 | TRBV18 | TGTGCCAGCTCACCACTTCCTCTAGCGGGGGGCCCTAGCGGGAGCTACGAGCAGTACTTC | CASSPLPLAGGPSGSYEQYF
- | - | TRBJ2-7 | TRBV11-2 | TGTGCCAGCAGCCTAGACCGGGGCTCGGTCGAGCAGTACTTC | CASSLDRGSVEQYF
- | TRBD2 | TRBJ2-7 | TRBV3-1/TRBV3-2 | TGTGCCAGCAGCCAAGATCCCTCGAGCGGGGGGGGCTCCTACGAGCAGTACTTC | CASSQDPSSGGGSYEQYF
once | - | TRBJ1-4 | TRBV19 | TGTGCCAGTAGGTCAGGGGCGGCTAATGAAAAACTGTTTTTT | CASRSGAANEKLFF
- | TRBD1 | TRBJ1-5 | TRBV5-8 | TGTGCCAGCAGCTTGGTAATCGGGACAGGATATGGTAGCAATCAGCCCCAGCATTTT | CASSLVIGTGYGSNQPQHF
- | - | TRBJ1-2 | TRBV6-5 | TGTGCCAGCAGGTTCGCGAGGGATGGCTACACCTTC | CASRFARDGYTF
- | - | TRBJ1-4 | TRBV27 | TGTGCCAGCAGTTTAGCGAGGGGTTATGAAAAACTGTTTTTT | CASSLARGYEKLFF
- | TRBD1 | TRBJ1-5 | TRBV13 | TGTGCCAGCAGCACCGGACAGGGTCAAAATCAGCCCCAGCATTTT | CASSTGQGQNQPQHF
- | TRBD1 | TRBJ1-2 | TRBV10-3 | TGTGCCATCAGAAATACAGGGGTAGCTTTTGACTATGGCTACACCTTC | CAIRNTGVAFDYGYTF
- | TRBD2 | TRBJ2-5 | TRBV5-1 | TGCGCCAGCAGCTTTGGCCTAACTAGCGGGGGGTCCCACCAAGAGACCCAGTACTTC | CASSFGLTSGGSHQETQYF